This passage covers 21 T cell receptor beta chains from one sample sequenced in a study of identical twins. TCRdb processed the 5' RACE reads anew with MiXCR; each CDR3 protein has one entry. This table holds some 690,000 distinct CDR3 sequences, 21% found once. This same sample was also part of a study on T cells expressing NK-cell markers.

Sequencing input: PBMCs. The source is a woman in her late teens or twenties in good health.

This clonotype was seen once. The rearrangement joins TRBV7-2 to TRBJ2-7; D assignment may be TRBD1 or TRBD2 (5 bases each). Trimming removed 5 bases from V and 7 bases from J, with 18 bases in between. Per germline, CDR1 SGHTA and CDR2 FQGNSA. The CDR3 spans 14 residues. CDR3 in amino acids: CASSQSGTEGEQYF. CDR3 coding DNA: TGTGCCAGCAGCCAGTCCGGGACCGAAGGTGAGCAGTACTTC.

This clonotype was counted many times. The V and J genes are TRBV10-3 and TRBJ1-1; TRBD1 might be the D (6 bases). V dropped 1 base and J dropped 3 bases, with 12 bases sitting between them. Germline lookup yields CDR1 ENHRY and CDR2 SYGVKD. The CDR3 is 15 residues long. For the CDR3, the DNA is TGTGCCATCAGTGAGTGGGGGGGGCATGACACTGAAGCTTTCTTT. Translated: CAISEWGGHDTEAFF.

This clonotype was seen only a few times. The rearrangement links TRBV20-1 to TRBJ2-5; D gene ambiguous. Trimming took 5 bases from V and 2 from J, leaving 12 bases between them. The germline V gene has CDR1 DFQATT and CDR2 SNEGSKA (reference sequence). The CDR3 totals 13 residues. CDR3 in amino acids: CSAWPTRQETQYF. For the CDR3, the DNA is TGCAGTGCTTGGCCGACTCGTCAAGAGACCCAGTACTTC.

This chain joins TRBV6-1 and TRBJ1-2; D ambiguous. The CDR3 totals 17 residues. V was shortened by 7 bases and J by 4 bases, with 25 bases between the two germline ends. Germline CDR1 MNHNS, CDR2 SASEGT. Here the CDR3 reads CASTRAALPPTFYGYTF. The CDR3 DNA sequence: TGTGCCAGCACCCGAGCAGCACTACCCCCGACATTCTATGGCTACACCTTC.

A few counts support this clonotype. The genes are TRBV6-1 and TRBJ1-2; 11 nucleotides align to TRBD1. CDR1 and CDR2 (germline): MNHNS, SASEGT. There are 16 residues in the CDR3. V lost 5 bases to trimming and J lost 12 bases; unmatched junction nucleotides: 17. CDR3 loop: CASSLYPWGTGGLDTF. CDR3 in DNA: TGTGCCAGCAGTCTATATCCATGGGGGACAGGGGGGCTCGACACCTTC.

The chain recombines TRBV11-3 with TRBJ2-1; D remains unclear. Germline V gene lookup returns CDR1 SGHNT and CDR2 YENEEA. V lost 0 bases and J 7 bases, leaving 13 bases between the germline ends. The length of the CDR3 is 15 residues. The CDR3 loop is CASSLDLVSGNEQFF. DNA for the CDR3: TGTGCCAGCAGCTTAGATCTAGTCTCGGGTAATGAGCAGTTCTTC.

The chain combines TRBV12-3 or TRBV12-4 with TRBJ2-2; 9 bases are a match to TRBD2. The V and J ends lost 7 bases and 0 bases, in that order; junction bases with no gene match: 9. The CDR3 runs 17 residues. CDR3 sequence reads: CASILGSGRSNTGELFF. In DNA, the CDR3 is TGTGCCAGCATCCTGGGGAGCGGGAGGTCGAACACCGGGGAGCTGTTTTTT.

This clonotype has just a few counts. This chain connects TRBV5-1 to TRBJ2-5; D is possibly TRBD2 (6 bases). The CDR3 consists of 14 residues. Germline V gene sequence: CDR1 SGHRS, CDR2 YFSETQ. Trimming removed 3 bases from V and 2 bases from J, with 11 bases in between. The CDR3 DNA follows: TGCGCCAGCAGCTCTGGGAGCGGGCAAGAGACCCAGTACTTC. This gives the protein CASSSGSGQETQYF.

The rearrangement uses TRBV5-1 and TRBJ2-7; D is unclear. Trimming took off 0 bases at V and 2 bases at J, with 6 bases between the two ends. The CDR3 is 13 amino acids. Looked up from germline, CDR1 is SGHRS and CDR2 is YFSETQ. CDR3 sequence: CASSLDRPYEQYF. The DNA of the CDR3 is TGCGCCAGCAGCTTGGACAGACCCTACGAGCAGTACTTC.

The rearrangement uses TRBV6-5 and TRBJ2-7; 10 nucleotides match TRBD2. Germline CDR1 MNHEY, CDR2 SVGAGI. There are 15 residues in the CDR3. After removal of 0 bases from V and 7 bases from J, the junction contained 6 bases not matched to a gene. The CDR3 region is CASSYSSGRAGEQYF. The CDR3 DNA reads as TGTGCCAGCAGTTACTCCAGCGGGAGGGCCGGGGAGCAGTACTTC.

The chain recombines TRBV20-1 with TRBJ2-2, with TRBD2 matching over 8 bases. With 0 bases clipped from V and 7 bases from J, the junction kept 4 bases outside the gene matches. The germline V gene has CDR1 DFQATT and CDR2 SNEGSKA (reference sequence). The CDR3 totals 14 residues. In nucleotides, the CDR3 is TGCAGTGCTAGAGACCGGGGGGGGGTCGGGGAGCTGTTTTTT. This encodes CSARDRGGVGELFF.

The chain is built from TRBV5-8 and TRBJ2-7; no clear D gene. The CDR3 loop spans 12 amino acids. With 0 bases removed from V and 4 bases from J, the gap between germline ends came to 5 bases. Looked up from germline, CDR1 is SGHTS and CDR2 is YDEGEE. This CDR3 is CASSLEHYEQYF. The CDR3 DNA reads TGTGCCAGCAGCTTGGAACATTACGAGCAGTACTTC.

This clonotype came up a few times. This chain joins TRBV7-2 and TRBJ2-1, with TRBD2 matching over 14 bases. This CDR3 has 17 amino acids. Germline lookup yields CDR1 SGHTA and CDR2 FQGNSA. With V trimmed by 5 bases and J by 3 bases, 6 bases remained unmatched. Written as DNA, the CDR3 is TGTGCCAGCAGCCGCACCGGGACTAGCGGGGGCTACAATGAGCAGTTCTTC. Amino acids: CASSRTGTSGGYNEQFF. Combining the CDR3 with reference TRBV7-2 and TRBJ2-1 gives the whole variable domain GAGVSQSPSNKVTEKGKDVELRCDPISGHTALYWYRQSLGQGLEFLIYFQGNSAPDKSGLPSDRFSAERTGGSVSTLTIQRTQQEDSAVYLCASSRTGTSGGYNEQFFGPGTRLTVL.

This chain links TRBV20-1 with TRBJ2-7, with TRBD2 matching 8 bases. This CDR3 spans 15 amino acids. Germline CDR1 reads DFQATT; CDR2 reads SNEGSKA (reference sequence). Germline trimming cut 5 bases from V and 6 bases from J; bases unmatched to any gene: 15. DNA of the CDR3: TGCAGTGCTCGGGGGGGCCTCTGGGTGGGTCCCGAGCAGTACTTC. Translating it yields CSARGGLWVGPEQYF.

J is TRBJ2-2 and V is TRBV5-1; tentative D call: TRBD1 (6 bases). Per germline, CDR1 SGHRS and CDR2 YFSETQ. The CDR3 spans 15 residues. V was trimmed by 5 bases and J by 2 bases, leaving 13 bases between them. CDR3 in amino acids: CASRLGHVNTGELFF. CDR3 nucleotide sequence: TGCGCCAGCAGACTGGGACACGTTAACACCGGGGAGCTGTTTTTT.

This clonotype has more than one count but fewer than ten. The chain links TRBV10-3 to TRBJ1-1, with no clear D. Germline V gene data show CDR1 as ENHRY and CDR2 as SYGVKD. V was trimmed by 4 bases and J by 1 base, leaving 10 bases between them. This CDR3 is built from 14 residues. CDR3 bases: TGTGCCATCAGTGGTGAAGGGAGGAACACTGAAGCTTTCTTT. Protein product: CAISGEGRNTEAFF.

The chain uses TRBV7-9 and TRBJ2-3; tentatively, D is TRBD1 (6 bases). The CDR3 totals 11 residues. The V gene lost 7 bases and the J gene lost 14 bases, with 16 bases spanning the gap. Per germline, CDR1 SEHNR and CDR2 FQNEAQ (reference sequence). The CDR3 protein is CASIGDKGVYF. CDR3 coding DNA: TGTGCCAGCATTGGGGATAAGGGGGTGTATTTT.

This CDR3 is CASSHRQSYEQYF. CDR3 nucleotide sequence: TGCGCCAGCAGCCACCGACAGTCCTACGAGCAGTACTTC. This chain connects TRBV5-1 to TRBJ2-7; possible D gene TRBD1, 5 bases. Germline CDR1 is SGHRS and CDR2 is YFSETQ. With 4 bases removed from V and 1 base from J, the gap between germline ends came to 9 bases. This CDR3 spans 13 amino acids.

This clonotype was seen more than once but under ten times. For the CDR3, the DNA is TGTGCCAGCAGCTCCACACCGTTGGGCACAGATACGCAGTATTTT. Amino acid sequence: CASSSTPLGTDTQYF. The V call is TRBV11-2, the J call TRBJ2-3; D remains unclear. V was clipped by 4 bases and J by 1 base, with 12 bases between them. The CDR3 covers 15 residues. Germline V CDR1 and CDR2: SGHAT, FQNNGV.

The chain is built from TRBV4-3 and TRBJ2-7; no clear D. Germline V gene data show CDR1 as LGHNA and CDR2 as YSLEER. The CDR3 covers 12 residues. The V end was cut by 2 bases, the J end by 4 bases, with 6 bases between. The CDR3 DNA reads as TGCGCCAGCAGCCAAATGGGATACGAGCAGTACTTC. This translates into CASSQMGYEQYF.

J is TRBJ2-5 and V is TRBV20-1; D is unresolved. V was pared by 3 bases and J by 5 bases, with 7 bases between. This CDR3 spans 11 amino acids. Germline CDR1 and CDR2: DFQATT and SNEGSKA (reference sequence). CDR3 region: CSASAWETQYF. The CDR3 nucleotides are TGCAGTGCTAGTGCCTGGGAGACCCAGTACTTC.